One sample yielded the 18 T cell receptor beta chains listed below, sequenced in a study of CD8+CD57+ T cells in acquired aplastic anemia. Genomic DNA acted as the template from which TCR beta VDJ combination and CDR3 sequence profiling were carried out. TCRdb analysed the reads with MiXCR anew, one entry per CDR3 protein. The table shows around 200,000 distinct CDR3 sequences, with around 50% occurring only once. In patients chosen for sequencing, flow cytometry had shown CD8+CD57+ cell expansion. The sequencing input was sorted CD4+, CD8+, or CD8+CD57+ T cells (not recorded which) from PBMCs. Receptors were obtained from a human donor with aplastic anemia.

This clonotype was seen more than once but under ten times. The genes are TRBV11-2 and TRBJ2-7; TRBD2 might be the D (6 bases). This CDR3 contains 15 residues. The V gene's germline CDR1 is SGHAT and CDR2 FQNNGV. V shed 0 bases and J shed 3 bases, with 12 bases lying between them. The CDR3 is CASSLDLPGGYEQYF. For the CDR3, the DNA is TGTGCCAGCAGCTTAGACCTCCCCGGGGGCTACGAGCAGTACTTC.

Ten or more counts support this clonotype. The chain recombines TRBV7-9 with TRBJ2-7; D is unresolved. The germline V gene encodes CDR1 SEHNR and CDR2 FQNEAQ (reference sequence). The germline V and J ends were trimmed by 5 bases and 4 bases, with 6 bases remaining between them. The CDR3 runs 11 residues. DNA for the CDR3: TGTGCCAGCAGCCCCGGATACGAGCAGTACTTC. It specifies CASSPGYEQYF.

This clonotype was detected many times. The rearrangement uses TRBV7-2 and TRBJ2-6; 7 bases line up with TRBD1. The CDR3 loop spans 16 amino acids. V shed 5 bases and J 3 bases; nucleotides not matched to a gene: 7. Germline V gene lookup returns CDR1 SGHTA and CDR2 FQGNSA. Here the CDR3 reads CASSSYRGYGANVLTF. CDR3 coding DNA: TGTGCCAGCAGCAGCTACAGGGGATATGGGGCCAACGTCCTGACTTTC. Complete variable domain (other parts from reference TRBV7-2 and TRBJ2-6): GAGVSQSPSNKVTEKGKDVELRCDPISGHTALYWYRQSLGQGLEFLIYFQGNSAPDKSGLPSDRFSAERTGGSVSTLTIQRTQQEDSAVYLCASSSYRGYGANVLTFGAGSRLTVL.

To note about this clonotype: This CDR3 is missing its conserved last phenylalanine or tryptophan, likely due to a read error. The chain joins TRBV3-1 to TRBJ2-2; D is undetermined. From germline, CDR1 is LGHDT and CDR2 YNNKEL (reference sequence). This CDR3 comprises 15 residues. Trimming cost V 5 bases and J 2 bases, with 12 bases left between them. CDR3 sequence: CASSFGAANTGELFS. The DNA of the CDR3 is TGTGCCAGCAGCTTTGGTGCCGCTAACACCGGGGAGCTGTTTTCT.

The chain links TRBV15 to TRBJ1-1; a possible D gene is TRBD1 (5 bases). Germline CDR1 and CDR2: LNHNV and YYDKDF (reference sequence). Trimming removed 1 base from V and 5 bases from J, with 8 bases in between. The CDR3 totals 13 residues. The CDR3 nucleotides read TGTGCCACCAGCAGAGGTGGGGGGACTGAAGCTTTCTTT. Encoded protein: CATSRGGGTEAFF.

The chain has TRBV20-1 and TRBJ2-7, with 9 bases identical to TRBD1. J was trimmed by 6 bases and V by 7 bases; bases with no gene match: 4. Germline V gene sequence: CDR1 DFQATT, CDR2 SNEGSKA (reference sequence). This CDR3 has 11 residues. CDR3 nucleotides: TGCAGTGTTGGGACAGGGATCGAGCAGTACTTC. It yields the protein CSVGTGIEQYF.

This chain connects TRBV5-1 to TRBJ2-2; maybe TRBD2 (6 bases). The V end lost 4 bases, the J end lost 6 bases, and 19 bases lay between the germline ends. The CDR3 is 16 amino acids. From germline, CDR1 is SGHRS and CDR2 YFSETQ. The CDR3 nucleotides read TGCGCCAGCAGCGCGGTCGAGACTAGGAAGCCCGGGGAGCTGTTTTTT. Its protein is CASSAVETRKPGELFF.

Concerning this clonotype: This may come from a read error, since a much larger clone is one base off. The chain uses TRBV5-1 and TRBJ1-1, with a weak D call TRBD1 (6 bases). Looked up from germline, CDR1 is SGHRS and CDR2 is YFSETQ. This CDR3 has 12 residues. The CDR3 protein is CASSWGGAEALF. In nucleotides, the CDR3 is TGCGCCAGCAGCTGGGGGGGGGCTGAAGCTCTCTTT.

The V and J genes are TRBV2 and TRBJ2-5; D gene unclear. CDR3 size: 15 residues. CDR1 and CDR2 from the germline V gene are SNHLY and FYNNEI. V lost 0 bases, J lost 3 bases, and 11 bases lay in between. CDR3 in DNA: TGTGCCAGCAGTGAAGCGCGAGGTTGGGAAGAGACCCAGTACTTC. Translation: CASSEARGWEETQYF.

This clonotype showed up many times. This chain joins TRBV7-2 and TRBJ2-7; 9 bases align to TRBD2. V lost 2 bases, J lost 3 bases, and 5 bases stayed unmatched. This CDR3 spans 15 amino acids. Germline V gene data show CDR1 as SGHTA and CDR2 as FQGNSA. The CDR3 sequence: CASSLRSGGDYEQYF. The CDR3, as DNA: TGTGCCAGCAGCTTACGTAGCGGGGGCGACTACGAGCAGTACTTC.

Concerning this clonotype: A clone one base away is much larger, so this may be a read error. The chain recombines TRBV2 with TRBJ1-4, with D perhaps TRBD1 (6 bases). Germline lookup yields CDR1 SNHLY and CDR2 FYNNEI. V lost 6 bases and J 7 bases, leaving 15 bases between the germline ends. This CDR3 comprises 14 residues. The CDR3 DNA reads as TGTGCCAGCAGCGCAGGGGACGCGGGTGAAAAACTGTTTTTT. Protein product: CASSAGDAGEKLFF. The entire variable domain, with the rest obtained from reference TRBV2 and TRBJ1-4, is as follows: EPEVTQTPSHQVTQMGQEVILRCVPISNHLYFYWYRQILGQKVEFLVSFYNNEISEKSEIFDDQFSVERPDGSNFTLKIRSTKLEDSAMYFCASSAGDAGEKLFFGSGTQLSVL.

This clonotype has a handful of counts. V is TRBV29-1 and J is TRBJ2-7; tentatively, D is TRBD1 or TRBD2 (5 bases each). The CDR3 length is 13 residues. Germline assignment: CDR1 SQVTM and CDR2 ANQGSEA. V was pared by 6 bases and J by 3 bases, with 15 bases between. CDR3 in amino acids: CSVVGDAFYEQYF. The DNA for the CDR3 is TGCAGCGTGGTGGGGGATGCTTTCTACGAGCAGTACTTC.

The sample holds many counts of this clonotype. The genes are TRBV11-2 and TRBJ1-2; tentative D call: TRBD1 (6 bases). The germline V gene encodes CDR1 SGHAT and CDR2 FQNNGV. This CDR3 comprises 14 residues. V was clipped by 5 bases and J by 4 bases, with 14 bases between them. CDR3 sequence reads: CASSLSQGTYGYTF. The CDR3 DNA is TGTGCCAGCAGCCTTTCACAGGGTACCTATGGCTACACCTTC.

Ten or more counts support this clonotype. CDR3: CASSLGTAQETQYF. The CDR3 DNA is TGTGCCAGCAGCTTAGGGACGGCTCAAGAGACCCAGTACTTC. V usage is TRBV7-9 and J usage is TRBJ2-5; D gene uncertain. This CDR3 contains 14 residues. Trimming cost V 1 base and J 2 bases, with 8 bases left between them. Germline CDR1 is SEHNR and CDR2 is FQNEAQ (reference sequence).

The CDR3 sequence: CASSYRTGGVGDTQYF. The CDR3 DNA is TGTGCCAGCAGCTATCGGACAGGGGGCGTTGGAGATACGCAGTATTTT. The V call is TRBV9, the J call TRBJ2-3; TRBD1 aligns across 11 bases. The germline CDR1 and CDR2 sequences are SGDLS and YYNGEE. V lost 4 bases to trimming and J lost 5 bases; unmatched junction nucleotides: 9. The CDR3 contains 16 residues.

This clonotype was detected ten times or more. The J gene is TRBJ2-6, the V gene TRBV10-3; D gene ambiguous. The CDR3 contains 12 residues. Germline lookup yields CDR1 ENHRY and CDR2 SYGVKD. V was clipped by 11 bases and J by 0 bases, with 5 bases between them. CDR3 residues: CALSSGANVLTF. For the CDR3, the DNA is TGTGCCCTGAGCTCTGGGGCCAACGTCCTGACTTTC.

The V call is TRBV2, the J call TRBJ2-5; D gene unclear. Germline lookup yields CDR1 SNHLY and CDR2 FYNNEI. The CDR3 extends over 17 amino acids. V was trimmed by 2 bases and J by 0 bases, leaving 16 bases between them. The CDR3 DNA follows: TGTGCCAGCAGTGAATTAGGCCCGCCCCGACACCAAGAGACCCAGTACTTC. Residues: CASSELGPPRHQETQYF.

This clonotype has ten or more counts. The rearrangement uses TRBV6-1 and TRBJ1-2, with 7 positions matching TRBD1. The CDR3 covers 13 residues. V trimming: 7 bases; J trimming: 8 bases; junction bases outside the gene matches: 10. Germline CDR1 reads MNHNS; CDR2 reads SASEGT. The DNA of the CDR3 is TGTGCCAGCACCGAGACAGGGTTCGTCGGCTACACCTTC. This codes for CASTETGFVGYTF.